This T cell receptor beta chain appears in the sequencing data of a study of blood T cell repertoires in COVID-19. Study at large: Samples of COVID-19 (acute and convalescent) were obtained from the United States, Italy and Spain.

Germline V gene sequence: CDR1 LNHDA, CDR2 SQIVND (reference sequence). V shed 5 bases and J 3 bases; nucleotides not matched to a gene: 16. The CDR3 is 18 amino acids. Only in-frame clones appear in the TCRdb table, and some are missing; sequencing was by immunoSEQ multiplex PCR. Of roughly 200,000 clones listed, 80% to 90% are singletons. The sequenced material came from peripheral blood. This chain links TRBV19 with TRBJ1-5, with 7 bases that match TRBD1. The TCR sequence derives from a man between 18 and 29 years old with active or convalescent COVID-19. Written as DNA, the CDR3 is TGTGCCAGTAGTGCCCCACCACTCGGTGACAGGGTCAATCAGCCCCAGCATTTT. Protein product: CASSAPPLGDRVNQPQHF.